Reported below is one TCR beta chain. This CDR3 is built from 16 residues. Germline V gives CDR1 LNHDA, CDR2 SQIVND (reference sequence). Trimming at V came to 7 bases and at J to 0 bases, leaving 6 bases not matched to a gene. This record comes from a study of blood T cell repertoires in COVID-19. TCRdb's copy holds only in-frame clones and misses some; the assay was immunoSEQ multiplex PCR. The table includes about 62,000 clones, over 85% detected once. The sequence derives from a human donor in a cohort sampled during active COVID-19. The chain carries TRBV19 and TRBJ2-2, with 9 nucleotides matching TRBD2. Material for sequencing was peripheral blood. DNA for the CDR3: TGTGCCAGTAAACCTACTAGCGGGTCGAACACCGGGGAGCTGTTTTTT. This translates into CASKPTSGSNTGELFF.